This T cell receptor (beta chain) was observed in a study of blood T cell repertoires in COVID-19. Study in general: The United States, Italy and Spain supplied acute and convalescent COVID-19 samples. PBMCs, B-cell-depleted T cells, or T cells were the source of the cDNA or gDNA that made up the material.

TCRdb keeps only in-frame clones here, not all; method: immunoSEQ multiplex PCR. The table includes about 200,000 clones, approximately 83% detected once. This sequence originates from a woman between 40 and 55 years old with active or convalescent COVID-19. Material for sequencing was peripheral blood.

The CDR3 coding sequence is TGTGCCAGCAGTTTCCGGGACAGCGCCTACGAGCAGTACTTC. It encodes CASSFRDSAYEQYF. The rearrangement uses TRBV27 and TRBJ2-7; 7 bases are a match to TRBD1. Per the germline V gene, CDR1 is MNHEY and CDR2 is SMNVEV (reference sequence). The CDR3 contains 14 residues. V shed 3 bases, J shed 2 bases, and the junction held 4 bases outside the gene matches.